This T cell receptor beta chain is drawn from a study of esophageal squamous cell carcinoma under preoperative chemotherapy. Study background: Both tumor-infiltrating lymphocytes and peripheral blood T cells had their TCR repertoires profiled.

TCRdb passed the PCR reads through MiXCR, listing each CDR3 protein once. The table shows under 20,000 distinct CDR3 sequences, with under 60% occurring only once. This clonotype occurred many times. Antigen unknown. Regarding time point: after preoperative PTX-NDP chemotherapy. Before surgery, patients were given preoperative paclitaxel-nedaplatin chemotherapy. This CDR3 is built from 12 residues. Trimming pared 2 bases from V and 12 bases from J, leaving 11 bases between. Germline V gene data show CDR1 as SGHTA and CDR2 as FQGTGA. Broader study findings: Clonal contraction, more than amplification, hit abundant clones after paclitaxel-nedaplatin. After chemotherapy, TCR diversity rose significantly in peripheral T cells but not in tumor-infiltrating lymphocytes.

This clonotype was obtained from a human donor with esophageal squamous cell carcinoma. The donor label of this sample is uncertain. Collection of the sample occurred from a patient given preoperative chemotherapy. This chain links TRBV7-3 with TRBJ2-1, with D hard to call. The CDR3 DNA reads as TGTGCCAGCAGCTTAGGTGGAGCCCCGCAGTTCTTC. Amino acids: CASSLGGAPQFF.